Below, 25 T cell receptor beta chains from the same sample are listed, as sequenced in a study of cytomegalovirus exposure and HLA in healthy donors. Amplification used 60 Vbeta primers and 13 Jbeta primers. TCRdb keeps only in-frame clones here, not all; method: immunoSEQ multiplex PCR. The sample records approximately 97,000 clones, 73% being singletons. Material: PBMCs. These receptors all come from a man aged 40-55 years in good health and CMV-seronegative.

The chain joins TRBV5-1 to TRBJ2-5; 10 nucleotides match TRBD1. V lost 4 bases and J lost 1; bases outside the gene matches: 7. Germline CDR1 SGHRS, CDR2 YFSETQ. The CDR3 covers 16 residues. The CDR3 DNA follows: TGCGCCAGCAGCCCAGGGGACAGGGGATTCCAAGAGACCCAGTACTTC. Translated: CASSPGDRGFQETQYF.

The chain is built from TRBV4-1 and TRBJ1-6; weak D call: TRBD1 (5 bases). The CDR3 contains 14 residues. V was cut by 4 bases and J by 9 bases, with 13 bases left in between. CDR1 and CDR2 (germline): MGHRA, YSYEKL. The CDR3 sequence: CASSRGQGGSPLHF. The CDR3 DNA sequence: TGCGCCAGCAGCCGCGGCCAGGGAGGTTCACCCCTCCACTTT.

The gene calls are TRBV9 and TRBJ2-5; TRBD1 is a possible D gene (6 bases). The germline gives CDR1 SGDLS, CDR2 YYNGEE. V dropped 0 bases and J dropped 4 bases, with 19 bases sitting between them. This CDR3 comprises 17 residues. The CDR3 DNA sequence: TGTGCCAGCAGCGTAGGGGTGTACTCCACAGGGATAGAGACCCAGTACTTC. It specifies CASSVGVYSTGIETQYF.

V and J are TRBV9 and TRBJ1-1; possible D gene TRBD1, 5 bases. V was cut by 3 bases and J by 9 bases, with 15 bases left in between. Germline V gene lookup returns CDR1 SGDLS and CDR2 YYNGEE. The CDR3 has 13 amino acids. CDR3 region: CASSAPAGDKAFF. In nucleotides, the CDR3 is TGTGCCAGCAGCGCCCCCGCGGGGGATAAAGCTTTCTTT.

The chain uses TRBV29-1 and TRBJ2-7; 10 bases agree with TRBD1. There are 14 residues in the CDR3. V lost 5 bases, J lost 2 bases, and 6 bases stayed unmatched. Germline CDR1 reads SQVTM; CDR2 reads ANQGSEA. The CDR3 nucleotides are TGCAGCGTTTCCGGGACAGGGGTCCCCTACGAGCAGTACTTC. Encoded protein: CSVSGTGVPYEQYF.

CDR3 loop: CASSEYSGGQETQYF. DNA of the CDR3: TGTGCCAGCAGTGAATATAGCGGGGGGCAAGAGACCCAGTACTTC. The V call is TRBV6-1, the J call TRBJ2-5; 10 bases line up with TRBD2. The V gene end was trimmed by 2 bases and the J gene end by 2 bases; junction bases not matched to a gene: 2. The V gene's germline CDR1 is MNHNS and CDR2 SASEGT. This CDR3 has 15 amino acids.

The CDR3 loop is CASSLAGTGNGYTF. For the CDR3, the DNA is TGTGCCAGCAGTTTGGCCGGGACAGGGAACGGCTACACCTTC. V is TRBV7-9 and J is TRBJ1-2; 9 positions match TRBD1. V shed 6 bases, J shed 8 bases, and the junction held 10 bases outside the gene matches. The CDR3 extends over 14 amino acids. The germline CDR1 and CDR2 sequences are SEHNR and FQNEAQ (reference sequence).

V usage is TRBV16 and J usage is TRBJ1-1; tentative D call: TRBD1 (5 bases). CDR3 length: 13 residues. CDR1 KGHSY and CDR2 FQNENV come from the germline V gene. Trimming took off 4 bases at V and 1 base at J, with 7 bases between the two ends. The CDR3 DNA is TGTGCCAGCAGCCTCGACAGGAACACTGAAGCTTTCTTT. It encodes CASSLDRNTEAFF. Full variable domain (outside the CDR3, taken from reference TRBV16 and TRBJ1-1): GEEVAQTPKHLVRGEGQKAKLYCAPIKGHSYVFWYQQVLKNEFKFLISFQNENVFDETGMPKERFSAKCLPNSPCSLEIQATKLEDSAVYFCASSLDRNTEAFFGQGTRLTVV.

This rearrangement joins TRBV11-2 to TRBJ2-5; maybe TRBD2 (5 bases). V was clipped by 3 bases and J by 1 base, with 6 bases between them. The CDR3 is 13 amino acids. CDR1 is SGHAT and CDR2 is FQNNGV in the germline V gene. CDR3 amino acids: CASSFSGQETQYF. CDR3 coding DNA: TGTGCCAGCAGCTTCAGCGGCCAAGAGACCCAGTACTTC. The whole variable domain, remainder taken from reference TRBV11-2 and TRBJ2-5, is EAGVAQSPRYKIIEKRQSVAFWCNPISGHATLYWYQQILGQGPKLLIQFQNNGVVDDSQLPKDRFSAERLKGVDSTLKIQPAKLEDSAVYLCASSFSGQETQYFGPGTRLLVL.

V gene TRBV7-2 combines with J gene TRBJ2-6; D is possibly TRBD2 (5 bases). The germline gives CDR1 SGHTA, CDR2 FQGNSA. The germline V and J ends were trimmed by 3 bases and 2 bases, with 8 bases remaining between them. The CDR3 contains 15 residues. The CDR3 loop reads CASSFLGAGANVLTF. CDR3 sequence (DNA): TGTGCCAGCAGCTTCCTCGGGGCTGGGGCCAACGTCCTGACTTTC. Filled out from reference TRBV7-2 and TRBJ2-6, the complete variable domain reads GAGVSQSPSNKVTEKGKDVELRCDPISGHTALYWYRQSLGQGLEFLIYFQGNSAPDKSGLPSDRFSAERTGGSVSTLTIQRTQQEDSAVYLCASSFLGAGANVLTFGAGSRLTVL.

The chain has TRBV5-1 and TRBJ2-6; 10 nucleotides match TRBD2. J lost 0 bases, V lost 3 bases, and 9 bases had no gene match. The CDR3 covers 19 residues. Germline V CDR1 and CDR2: SGHRS, YFSETQ. The CDR3 coding sequence is TGCGCCAGCAGCTCCCAATTAGCGGGGGGTTCCTCTGGGGCCAACGTCCTGACTTTC. Translated, it gives CASSSQLAGGSSGANVLTF. Based on the CDR3 plus reference TRBV5-1 and TRBJ2-6, the full variable domain is KAGVTQTPRYLIKTRGQQVTLSCSPISGHRSVSWYQQTPGQGLQFLFEYFSETQRNKGNFPGRFSGRQFSNSRSEMNVSTLELGDSALYLCASSSQLAGGSSGANVLTFGAGSRLTVL.

The V gene is TRBV4-1, the J gene TRBJ2-6; possibly TRBD1 for D (6 bases). From germline, CDR1 is MGHRA and CDR2 YSYEKL. The CDR3 is 16 residues long. Deletions cut 6 bases from V and 0 bases from J, with 12 bases between. The CDR3 sequence: CASSKTGNSGANVLTF. The CDR3 DNA follows: TGCGCCAGCAGTAAGACAGGCAACTCTGGGGCCAACGTCCTGACTTTC.

This chain connects TRBV7-9 to TRBJ2-5, with 7 bases identical to TRBD1. After removal of 5 bases from V and 4 bases from J, the junction contained 4 bases not matched to a gene. Germline loops: CDR1 SEHNR, CDR2 FQNEAQ (reference sequence). The length of the CDR3 is 13 residues. The CDR3 sequence: CASSVGTAETQYF. The CDR3 coding sequence is TGTGCCAGCAGCGTGGGGACAGCAGAGACCCAGTACTTC.

The gene calls are TRBV6-5 and TRBJ1-6; the D gene is possibly TRBD1 (5 bases). From germline, CDR1 is MNHEY and CDR2 SVGAGI. The CDR3 contains 12 residues. Trimming cost V 6 bases and J 10 bases, with 10 bases left between them. This CDR3 is CASSPGVSPLHF. The CDR3, as DNA: TGTGCCAGCAGCCCGGGGGTCTCACCCCTCCACTTT.

The chain is built from TRBV4-2 and TRBJ1-1; perhaps TRBD1 as D (5 bases). Germline-derived CDR1 and CDR2 are LGHNA and YNFKEQ. CDR3 size: 16 residues. Trimming took off 0 bases at V and 4 bases at J, with 15 bases between the two ends. The CDR3 sequence is CASSQDRQGPGTEAFF. In DNA, the CDR3 is TGTGCCAGCAGCCAAGATCGGCAGGGCCCGGGCACTGAAGCTTTCTTT.

The CDR3 region is CASRVQGWSYNSPLHF. The CDR3 region has the DNA TGTGCCAGCAGAGTACAGGGATGGTCCTATAATTCACCCCTCCACTTT. The J gene is TRBJ1-6, the V gene TRBV28, with D tentatively TRBD1 (6 bases). The germline V gene encodes CDR1 MDHEN and CDR2 SYDVKM. V was cut by 6 bases and J by 1 base, with 13 bases left in between. The length of the CDR3 is 16 residues.

The chain uses TRBV4-3 and TRBJ2-2, with 11 bases aligning to TRBD2. V dropped 0 bases and J dropped 0; count of bases not matched to a gene: 6. CDR1 is LGHNA, CDR2 YSLEER, per germline. The CDR3 extends over 19 amino acids. The chain's CDR3 is CASSQEEASGGPNTGELFF. In DNA form, the CDR3 reads TGCGCCAGCAGCCAAGAAGAGGCTAGCGGGGGGCCGAACACCGGGGAGCTGTTTTTT.

The rearrangement uses TRBV28 and TRBJ2-5; 7 bases line up with TRBD1. V dropped 2 bases and J dropped 5; count of bases not matched to a gene: 11. The germline CDR1 and CDR2 sequences are MDHEN and SYDVKM. The CDR3 covers 16 residues. The CDR3 region is CASSLGARQGWETQYF. In DNA, the CDR3 is TGTGCCAGCAGTTTAGGGGCAAGACAGGGTTGGGAGACCCAGTACTTC.

CDR3 nucleotide sequence: TGTGCCTGGAGTGCCAGATTCACAGATACGCAGTATTTT. The encoded protein is CAWSARFTDTQYF. The chain couples TRBV30 to TRBJ2-3; no clear D. The CDR3 sequence is 13 residues long. V was shortened by 1 base and J by 2 bases, with 7 bases between the two germline ends. Germline V gives CDR1 GTSNPN, CDR2 SVGIG (reference sequence).

The chain couples TRBV5-1 to TRBJ2-7, with D perhaps TRBD1 (6 bases). Germline CDR1 reads SGHRS; CDR2 reads YFSETQ. The CDR3 sequence is 13 residues long. V was cut by 5 bases and J by 2 bases, with 11 bases left in between. DNA of the CDR3: TGCGCCAGCAGAGGGACATCGACCTACGAGCAGTACTTC. Protein: CASRGTSTYEQYF.

The chain employs TRBV9 and TRBJ2-5; D uncertain. The CDR3 is 16 amino acids. Trimming pared 0 bases from V and 0 bases from J, leaving 12 bases between. CDR1 and CDR2 from the germline V gene are SGDLS and YYNGEE. CDR3 sequence: CASSVVGVTDQETQYF. The CDR3 coding sequence is TGTGCCAGCAGCGTAGTCGGCGTAACAGACCAAGAGACCCAGTACTTC.

The chain employs TRBV9 and TRBJ2-3; 7 bases fit TRBD1. From germline, CDR1 is SGDLS and CDR2 YYNGEE. The trim removed 7 bases at V and 2 bases at J, leaving 13 bases unmatched. The CDR3 length is 16 residues. CDR3: CASGQDHTGDTDTQYF. CDR3 nucleotide sequence: TGTGCCAGCGGACAGGACCATACAGGGGACACAGATACGCAGTATTTT.

V gene TRBV7-2 combines with J gene TRBJ1-5; TRBD1 aligns across 7 bases. Looked up from germline, CDR1 is SGHTA and CDR2 is FQGNSA. Trimming cost V 5 bases and J 3 bases; bases outside gene matches: 7. This CDR3 comprises 15 residues. The CDR3 reads CASSGGQLVNQPQHF. CDR3 coding DNA: TGTGCCAGCAGCGGGGGACAGTTAGTCAATCAGCCCCAGCATTTT. Using reference TRBV7-2 and TRBJ1-5 for the parts outside the CDR3, the full variable domain is GAGVSQSPSNKVTEKGKDVELRCDPISGHTALYWYRQSLGQGLEFLIYFQGNSAPDKSGLPSDRFSAERTGGSVSTLTIQRTQQEDSAVYLCASSGGQLVNQPQHFGDGTRLSIL.

This chain links TRBV5-8 with TRBJ2-5; D unresolved. The germline V and J ends were trimmed by 0 bases and 11 bases, with 2 bases remaining between them. CDR1 is SGHTS, CDR2 YDEGEE, per germline. CDR3 length: 9 residues. For the CDR3, the DNA is TGTGCCAGCAGCTTGGCGCAGTACTTC. The encoded protein is CASSLAQYF.

In its sample, this clone was seen a few times. The rearrangement links TRBV9 to TRBJ2-3, with 7 bases that match TRBD2. CDR1 and CDR2 (germline): SGDLS, YYNGEE. The CDR3 has 12 residues. In nucleotides, the CDR3 is TGTCCTACGGGGGGAAGCACAGATACGCAGTATTTT. Amino acids: CPTGGSTDTQYF.